The sequence of this TCR beta chain was determined in a study of sequential checkpoint blockade in melanoma (dated by TCRdb to the late 2010s). Background on the whole study: Patients were randomized 1:1 to first-line nivolumab followed by ipilimumab (arm A) or ipilimumab followed by nivolumab (arm B). Maintenance nivolumab came after each of the two trial sequences. Overall study results and their limits: The response-prediction model combining TCR metrics and mutation burden needs validation in larger, independent patient cohorts.

The treatment or condition label corresponds to: randomized to nivolumab then ipilimumab (arm A) or the reverse (arm B). None of the trial patients had been given prior DNA-damaging chemotherapy. Live CD3+CD8+ cells negative for CD19 and CD56 were sorted from thawed PBMCs on a FACS Aria II flow cytometer. CheckMate 064, a randomized, open-label phase II trial of sequential checkpoint blockade, was the source of the samples, all of which came from patients with melanoma. Peripheral blood mononuclear cells were collected by leukapheresis, purified with Ficoll-Paque, and frozen in human serum with around 10% DMSO. Immediately after sorting, the purity of sorted blood CD3+CD8+ cells was verified to be >98%, after which DNA was extracted. The CDR3 runs 17 residues from the cysteine to the phenylalanine. Only the CDR3 DNA stays, 51 bases, in frame from base 1. CDR1 SQVTM and CDR2 ANQGSEA are derived from the germline V gene. Clipping removes 1 base from V and 2 bases from J, with 11 as the unmatched junction base count.

Details on this clone: Its antigen is unknown. No base quality information exists; no much larger clone differs at one position.

The immunoSEQ Assay was used to immunosequence TCRbeta CDR3 regions from genomic DNA. Before high-throughput sequencing, genomic DNA was amplified using bias-controlled multiplex PCR. Concerning the study's data processing: To quantify the absolute abundance of each unique TCRbeta CDR3 region, the sequences were collapsed and filtered. Clonality, defined as 1 minus Pielou's evenness, was calculated using only productive rearrangements. Clones with significantly greater frequencies in on-treatment versus baseline samples were identified using a previously published method. What TCRdb holds here is the immuneACCESS table cut down to in-frame rearrangements. Part of the clones is not present; checked against another copy, under half of the missing clones reflect an unresolved V gene, and the others are unexplained. D and trimming come from the DNA, and the V and J calls and clone size come from that table. Across this sample there are roughly 13,000 clones, with 61% seen only once. Of the sample, approximately 22% falls within the top ten clones.

The V and J segments used are TRBV29-1 and TRBJ2-1; TRBD2 matches 7 bases in the middle. The sequence was obtained from a human donor with melanoma. The specimen comprised CD8+ T cells sorted from blood (inferred from file names), sampled from a patient given nivolumab and ipilimumab in sequence. CDR3 reads: CSVEGFLDGGAYNEQFF. The DNA sequence follows: TGCAGCGTTGAAGGTTTCCTTGATGGGGGGGCCTACAATGAGCAGTTCTTC.